This T cell receptor beta chain was obtained from a study of radiotherapy plus CTLA-4 blockade in lung cancer. As regards this clone: The antigen is unknown.

Study conclusions and caveats: Clones derived from tumor TCRs expanded in blood after radiotherapy plus ipilimumab. Alongside interferon-beta, early blood T cell clone dynamics were reportedly the best predictor of response.

Data came from immunoSEQ multiplex PCR; TCRdb stores just in-frame clones and leaves some out. The sample shows about 35,000 clones, about 85% of them seen only once. Germline CDR1 reads GTSNPN; CDR2 reads SVGIG (reference sequence). V was clipped by 5 bases and J by 2 bases, with 16 bases between them. CDR3 length equals 15 residues. The material sequenced was peripheral blood, taken from a patient treated with radiotherapy plus ipilimumab. This sequence originates from a human donor with non-small cell lung cancer who had stable disease on radiotherapy plus ipilimumab. The chain links TRBV30 to TRBJ1-3, with a tentative D call TRBD1 (5 bases). The CDR3 coding sequence is TGTGCCTGGGTCGGGCAGCGGGGCCCTGGAAACACCATATATTTT. Amino acid sequence: CAWVGQRGPGNTIYF.